This passage covers 7 T cell receptor beta chains from one sample sequenced in a study of identical twins' blood T cells. One entry per CDR3 protein results from TCRdb running MiXCR on the 5' RACE reads. The sample consists of 400,000 or so distinct CDR3 sequences, roughly 28% of them appearing once. Material for sequencing was PBMCs. These receptor sequences come from a woman aged 18 to 50 in good health.

The genes are TRBV29-1 and TRBJ2-5, with 8 bases matching TRBD2. There are 15 residues in the CDR3. Germline V gene data show CDR1 as SQVTM and CDR2 as ANQGSEA. Germline trimming cut 7 bases from V and 4 bases from J; bases unmatched to any gene: 14. CDR3 region: CSAPRSGSGGETQYF. The CDR3 bases are TGCAGCGCTCCCAGGAGCGGGAGTGGTGGAGAGACCCAGTACTTC.

CDR3 nucleotide sequence: TGTGCCACCAGCAGAGATCCAGGGACAGATACGCAGTATTTT. Translation gives CATSRDPGTDTQYF. This rearrangement joins TRBV15 to TRBJ2-3, with a weak D call TRBD1 (5 bases). V was pared by 0 bases and J by 3 bases, with 7 bases between. This CDR3 is 14 amino acids long. Germline V lookup: CDR1 LNHNV, CDR2 YYDKDF (reference sequence).

The V and J genes are TRBV5-1 and TRBJ2-3; possibly TRBD1 for D (6 bases). The V end lost 6 bases, the J end lost 10 bases, and 24 bases lay between the germline ends. The CDR3 totals 15 residues. Germline V gives CDR1 SGHRS, CDR2 YFSETQ. DNA for the CDR3: TGCGCCAGCATCTATGGGACAACTCAGTCCTGGGCGCAGTATTTT. Its protein is CASIYGTTQSWAQYF.

This chain joins TRBV27 and TRBJ2-1, with 10 positions matching TRBD2. The germline V gene encodes CDR1 MNHEY and CDR2 SMNVEV (reference sequence). The CDR3 covers 15 residues. Trimming removed 7 bases from V and 4 bases from J; junction bases left unmatched: 7. Here the CDR3 reads CASTQLAGCYNEQFF. As DNA, the CDR3 is TGTGCCAGCACCCAACTAGCGGGGTGTTACAATGAGCAGTTCTTC.

The chain has TRBV28 and TRBJ2-1; maybe TRBD2 (7 bases). Germline V lookup: CDR1 MDHEN, CDR2 SYDVKM. CDR3 length: 16 residues. V lost 3 bases and J 5 bases, leaving 17 bases between the germline ends. As DNA, the CDR3 is TGTGCCAGCAGTTTGGAGGGGGGGGGACCCCACAATGAGCAGTTCTTC. This codes for CASSLEGGGPHNEQFF.

This clonotype was counted only a few times. The chain couples TRBV19 to TRBJ2-1; D unclear. The germline CDR1 and CDR2 sequences are LNHDA and SQIVND (reference sequence). With 8 bases removed from V and 9 bases from J, the gap between germline ends came to 17 bases. This CDR3 region has 13 residues. The CDR3 region has the DNA TGTGCCAGTGGGTTGGTCGGTCAAGCTGAGCAGTTCTTC. Its protein product is CASGLVGQAEQFF.

The chain employs TRBV18 and TRBJ2-3; 7 nucleotides match TRBD2. The CDR3 consists of 13 residues. The germline gives CDR1 KGHSH, CDR2 LQKENI. V lost 4 bases and J lost 11; bases outside the gene matches: 9. The CDR3 loop reads CASSLIERDLQYF. The CDR3 coding sequence is TGTGCCAGCTCACTAATAGAGCGGGACCTGCAGTATTTT.